The present entry profiles one TCR beta chain with its context. This clonotype was seen a handful of times. Which antigen it targets is not known. Qualities for individual bases were not recorded, and no much larger clone is one base off. The record originates from a study of T cells in Graves' hyperthyroidism and ophthalmopathy (dated by TCRdb to between 2018 and 2020). Looking at the study overall: Peripheral blood samples were taken at initial diagnosis, before any treatment was given. A discovery cohort of roughly 96 patients, about 43 with Graves' ophthalmopathy and 55 to 65 with stable Graves' hyperthyroidism, was used to find distinguishing TCR V-J signatures. Prospective prediction of ophthalmopathy was tested in an independent validation cohort of about 19 hyperthyroidism patients and roughly 16 patients who later progressed to ophthalmopathy. For training and testing, the roughly 97 patients in the discovery cohort were randomly divided in a 7:3 ratio. Thyroid tissue and blood T-cell repertoires from about six Graves' hyperthyroidism patients were also compared in the study. After blood sampling, hyperthyroidism patients were treated with methimazole at a starting dose of 30 mg daily, and ophthalmopathy patients were treated with high-dose intravenous methylprednisolone. The paper reports TCR Vbeta CDR3 sequencing of roughly 140 peripheral blood samples: some 41 ophthalmopathy, 75 to 80 hyperthyroidism and around 17 progressor patients.

The TCR beta CDR3 regions were amplified from the RNA transcripts. The TCR CDR3 was subjected to a first round of RT-PCR using the HTBI primer set and the Qiagen OneStep RT-PCR kit. A second multiplex PCR round built the libraries, followed by size selection and purification. Sequencing of the libraries was done on an Illumina HiSeq2000 using paired-end 100 bp reads. On the authors' methods: SOAPnuke was used to process the raw data, removing reads that contained adapters or uncalled bases, had a mean Phred below 15, or lacked an exact match to the constant primer or identifier. COPE v1.2.5 was used to merge high-quality paired reads, and clonotypes were defined as unique nucleotide sequences. MiTCR v1.1 was used to align clonotypes to the IMGT TRBV, TRBD and TRBJ reference segments. Analysis was restricted to V-J combinations with a frequency above 0.0001, which covered 99% to 99.2% of repertoires. The TCS score was defined as the ratio of F50 (clonal expansion) to E x V (chaos), calculated using BLOSUM62-based TCRdist between CDR3 peptides within each V-J. Welch's t-statistics and random forest reduced approximately 520 V-J features to 10 to 15, which were used in a naive Bayes classifier (R e1071). TCRdb reran the public reads through fastp at Q25 and MiXCR, keeping productive beta chains. Each entry merges the rows of one CDR3 protein and shows their most common DNA and genes. The V and J calls reflect TCRdb's pipeline rather than the authors' work. The sample profile shows some 27,000 distinct CDR3 sequences; nearly 45% of them were found once. The ten most abundant clones make up about 9.3% of the sample.

What the authors observed across the whole study: A 13 V-J signature model separated ophthalmopathy from stable hyperthyroidism, with around 90% sensitivity and about 81% specificity in cross-validation and 80%/75% in testing. Blood samples also contained most of the expanded thyroid clonotypes (frequency above 0.001), which suggests that blood repertoires may reflect thyroid immune responses. In validation, the model predicted progression to ophthalmopathy a median of roughly 6.2 months before onset, with about 67% sensitivity and roughly 79% specificity. Sample size was not statistically predetermined, and blinding of investigators to group allocation was not performed.

Per the germline V gene (reference sequence), WNHNN is the CDR1 and SYGVQD is the CDR2. The cysteine opens and the phenylalanine closes a CDR3 of 13 amino acids. Kept here is only the CDR3 DNA, which spans 39 bases and is read in frame from base 1. The germline ends are 11 bases apart after V is trimmed by 5 bases and J by 6 bases. Graves' hyperthyroidism was defined as stable when no progression to ophthalmopathy occurred over 18 months of follow-up. Hyperthyroidism patients were aged 18 to 65 years and newly diagnosed, with disease duration of less than 2 months. Patients with uncontrolled infections, other autoimmune diseases, pregnancy or lactation were excluded. Clinical symptoms, serum thyroxine and TRAb, thyroid ultrasound, and orbital computed tomography formed the basis for the diagnoses. PBMCs were separated from roughly 9.3 ml of fresh peripheral blood using Ficoll-Paque density gradient centrifugation. Total RNA was extracted with Trizol reagent, and quality was checked on an Agilent 2100 Bioanalyzer.

The material sequenced was blood. The rearrangement joined TRBV10-1 to TRBJ2-1, with the D assignment possibly TRBD1 or TRBD2, given 6 matching bases for each. This TCR was recovered from a woman aged 25 to 39 with Graves' hyperthyroidism. The CDR3 reads as follows: CASSLGGRNEQFF. The DNA reads as follows: TGCGCCAGCAGTCTGGGGGGCCGCAATGAGCAGTTCTTC.